The 11 T cell receptor beta chains below all came from one sample that was sequenced in a study of CD4 T cells in relation to SARS-CoV-2 and coronaviruses. Their specific antigens are unknown. The table came from immunoSEQ multiplex PCR; TCRdb's copy has only in-frame clones and leaves some out. Altogether about 41,000 clones are present, roughly 84% being singletons, with the ten largest covering around 1.2%. Sequencing was done on a sample of naive CD4+ T cells from PBMCs, cultured in vitro. The subset here: naive CD4+ T cells isolated by negative enrichment. The receptors originated from an adult with COVID-19.

The gene calls are TRBV9 and TRBJ2-7; 8 bases fit TRBD1. The CDR3 runs 14 residues. Germline V gene data show CDR1 as SGDLS and CDR2 as YYNGEE. With 3 bases clipped from V and 0 bases from J, the junction kept 2 bases outside the gene matches. The CDR3 loop reads CASSGQGLSYEQYF. The CDR3 DNA reads as TGTGCCAGCAGCGGACAGGGGCTCTCCTACGAGCAGTACTTC. Drawing the rest from reference TRBV9 and TRBJ2-7, the complete variable domain is DSGVTQTPKHLITATGQRVTLRCSPRSGDLSVYWYQQSLDQGLQFLIQYYNGEERAKGNILERFSAQQFPDLHSELNLSSLELGDSALYFCASSGQGLSYEQYFGPGTRLTVT.

In its sample, this clone was seen a few times. This chain links TRBV7-9 with TRBJ2-3; 12 positions match TRBD1. V gave up 5 bases and J gave up 1 base; unmatched junction bases: 7. The CDR3 extends over 17 amino acids. The germline CDR1 and CDR2 sequences are SEHNR and FQNEAQ (reference sequence). The CDR3 sequence: CASSLGRDRGRTDTQYF. CDR3 bases: TGTGCCAGCAGCCTAGGCCGGGACAGGGGGCGCACAGATACGCAGTATTTT. The variable domain in full, with the rest retrieved from reference TRBV7-9 and TRBJ2-3, is DTGVSQNPRHKITKRGQNVTFRCDPISEHNRLYWYRQTLGQGPEFLTYFQNEAQLEKSRLLSDRFSAERPKGSFSTLEIQRTEQGDSAMYLCASSLGRDRGRTDTQYFGPGTRLTVL.

The chain recombines TRBV4-2 with TRBJ2-2; D ambiguous. Between the trimmed V and J ends, which lost 0 bases and 6 bases, there was a span of 8 bases. CDR3 length equals 14 residues. Germline CDR1 LGHNA, CDR2 YNFKEQ. The CDR3, as DNA: TGTGCCAGCAGCCAAGACGCTAGTGCCGGGGAGCTGTTTTTT. Residues: CASSQDASAGELFF.

The gene calls are TRBV30 and TRBJ2-2, with 7 nucleotides matching TRBD1. Unmatched junction bases numbered 3, after V lost 3 bases and J lost 5 bases. Germline loops: CDR1 GTSNPN, CDR2 SVGIG (reference sequence). This CDR3 is 13 amino acids long. As DNA, the CDR3 is TGTGCCTGGAGCGGGACAGTTACCGGGGAGCTGTTTTTT. Protein sequence: CAWSGTVTGELFF. Variable domain in full (rest from reference TRBV30 and TRBJ2-2): SQTIHQWPATLVQPVGSPLSLECTVEGTSNPNLYWYRQAAGRGLQLLFYSVGIGQISSEVPQNLSASRPQDRQFILSSKKLLLSDSGFYLCAWSGTVTGELFFGEGSRLTVL.

The rearrangement uses TRBV11-3 and TRBJ2-3, with TRBD1 as a possible D gene (6 bases). This CDR3 comprises 13 residues. V dropped 1 base and J dropped 4 bases, with 6 bases sitting between them. Germline V CDR1 and CDR2: SGHNT, YENEEA. The CDR3: CASSLGQADTQYF. The DNA of the CDR3 is TGTGCCAGCAGCTTAGGACAGGCAGATACGCAGTATTTT.

The chain links TRBV6-4 to TRBJ2-3, with D perhaps TRBD2 (6 bases). The CDR3 totals 14 residues. V was shortened by 3 bases and J by 0 bases, with 7 bases between the two germline ends. Looked up from germline, CDR1 is MRHNA and CDR2 is SNTAGT. CDR3 DNA sequence: TGTGCCAGCAGTGAAGGGACTAGCACAGATACGCAGTATTTT. It is translated as CASSEGTSTDTQYF.

V is TRBV7-6 and J is TRBJ2-5; tentatively, D is TRBD1 (5 bases). V shed 1 base and J shed 3 bases, with 12 bases lying between them. CDR3 length equals 15 residues. Germline V gene sequence: CDR1 SGHVS, CDR2 FNYEAQ. CDR3 DNA: TGTGCCAGCAGCTTAGTCCCCGTGACAGAAGAGACCCAGTACTTC. Translated, it gives CASSLVPVTEETQYF.

This chain joins TRBV28 and TRBJ1-2; no firm D call. CDR1 and CDR2 (germline): MDHEN, SYDVKM. The V and J ends lost 3 bases and 1 base respectively, with 9 bases between them. The CDR3 contains 14 residues. The CDR3 nucleotides read TGTGCCAGCAGTTTCGGTCGGAATAACTATGGCTACACCTTC. Protein sequence: CASSFGRNNYGYTF.

V gene TRBV19 combines with J gene TRBJ2-3, with 9 bases aligning to TRBD2. V shed 5 bases, J shed 8 bases, and the junction held 8 bases outside the gene matches. CDR1 is LNHDA and CDR2 is SQIVND in the germline V gene (reference sequence). This CDR3 comprises 14 residues. The CDR3: CASSASGVDGTQYF. CDR3 sequence (DNA): TGTGCCAGTAGTGCTAGCGGGGTGGATGGTACGCAGTATTTT.

This chain connects TRBV10-2 to TRBJ1-2; D gene ambiguous. There are 16 residues in the CDR3. Trimming cost V 7 bases and J 5 bases, with 23 bases left between them. The V gene's germline CDR1 is WSHSY and CDR2 SAAADI. Here the CDR3 reads CASTLTITRPRYGYTF. For the CDR3, the DNA is TGCGCCAGCACGCTTACCATAACCCGCCCCCGTTATGGCTACACCTTC.

The gene calls are TRBV10-3 and TRBJ2-3, with D uncertain. Germline V gene data show CDR1 as ENHRY and CDR2 as SYGVKD. The germline V and J ends were trimmed by 2 bases and 0 bases, with 12 bases remaining between them. This CDR3 comprises 16 residues. CDR3 coding DNA: TGTGCCATCAGTGAGAGGCTAGACACCAGCACAGATACGCAGTATTTT. Amino acids: CAISERLDTSTDTQYF.